This TCR beta chain was sequenced in a study of T-cell reconstitution after alpha-beta-depleted transplantation in children. This CDR3 comprises 16 residues. Trimming cost V 0 bases and J 7 bases, with 19 bases left between them. The V gene's germline CDR1 is LNHNV and CDR2 YYDKDF (reference sequence). For TCRbeta, the library was prepared with unique molecular identifiers. TCRdb recomputed calls from the PCR reads with MiXCR, one row per CDR3 protein. In the table there are a few hundred thousand distinct CDR3 sequences, roughly 20% of which are singletons. The rearrangement uses TRBV15 and TRBJ2-7; D possibly corresponds to TRBD2 (5 bases). The source is a human donor who donated a stem cell graft to a child with acute myeloid leukemia. Sequencing used PBMCs from the stem cell graft donor, obtained from the stem cell graft. CDR3 in amino acids: CATSRDRVLTAGEQYF. For the CDR3, the DNA is TGTGCCACCAGCAGAGATCGAGTCCTCACGGCGGGTGAGCAGTACTTC.